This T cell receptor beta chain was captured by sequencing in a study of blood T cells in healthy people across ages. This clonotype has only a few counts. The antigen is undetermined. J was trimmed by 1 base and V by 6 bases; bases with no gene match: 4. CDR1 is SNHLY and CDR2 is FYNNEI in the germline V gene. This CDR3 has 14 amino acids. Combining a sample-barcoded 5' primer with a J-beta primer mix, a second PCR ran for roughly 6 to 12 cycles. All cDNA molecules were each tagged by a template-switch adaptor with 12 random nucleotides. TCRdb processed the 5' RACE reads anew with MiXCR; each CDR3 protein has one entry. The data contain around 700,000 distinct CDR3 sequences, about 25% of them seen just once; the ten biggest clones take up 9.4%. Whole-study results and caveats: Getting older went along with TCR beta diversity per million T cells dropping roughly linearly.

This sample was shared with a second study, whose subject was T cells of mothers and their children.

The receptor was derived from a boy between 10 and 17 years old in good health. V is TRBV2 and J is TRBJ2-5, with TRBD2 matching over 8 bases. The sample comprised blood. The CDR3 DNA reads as TGTGCCAGCAGGGCGGGAGGAGGCCAAGAGACCCAGTACTTC. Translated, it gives CASRAGGGQETQYF.